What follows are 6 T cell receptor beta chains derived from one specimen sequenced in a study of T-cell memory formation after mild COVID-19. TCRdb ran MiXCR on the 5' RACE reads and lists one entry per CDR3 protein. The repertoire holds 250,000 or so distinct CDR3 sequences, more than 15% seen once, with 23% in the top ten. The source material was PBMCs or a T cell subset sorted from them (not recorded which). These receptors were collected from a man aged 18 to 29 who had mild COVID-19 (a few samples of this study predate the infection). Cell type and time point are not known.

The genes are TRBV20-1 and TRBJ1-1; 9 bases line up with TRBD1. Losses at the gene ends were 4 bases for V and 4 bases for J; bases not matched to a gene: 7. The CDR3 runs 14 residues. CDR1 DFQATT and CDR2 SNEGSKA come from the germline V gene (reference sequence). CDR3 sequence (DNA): TGCAGTGCTACCAATACAGGGGGCGGCACTGAAGCTTTCTTT. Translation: CSATNTGGGTEAFF.

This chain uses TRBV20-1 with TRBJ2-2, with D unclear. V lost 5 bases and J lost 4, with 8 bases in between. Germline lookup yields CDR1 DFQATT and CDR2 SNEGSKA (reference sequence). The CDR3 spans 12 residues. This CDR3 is CSALTTTGELFF. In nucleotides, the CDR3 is TGCAGTGCTCTCACCACCACCGGGGAGCTGTTTTTT.

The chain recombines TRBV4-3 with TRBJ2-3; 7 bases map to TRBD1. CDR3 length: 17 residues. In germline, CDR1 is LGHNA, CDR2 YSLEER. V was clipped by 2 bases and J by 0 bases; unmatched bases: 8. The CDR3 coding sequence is TGCGCCAGCAGCCAATCCCCACAGGGGTCTAGCACAGATACGCAGTATTTT. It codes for CASSQSPQGSSTDTQYF.

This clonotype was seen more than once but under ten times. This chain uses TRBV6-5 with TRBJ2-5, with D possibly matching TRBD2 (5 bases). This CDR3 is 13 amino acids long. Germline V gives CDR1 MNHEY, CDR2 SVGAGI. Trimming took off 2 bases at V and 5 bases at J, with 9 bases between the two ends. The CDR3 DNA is TGTGCCAGCAGTTACGGGAGATCCGAGACCCAGTACTTC. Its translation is CASSYGRSETQYF.

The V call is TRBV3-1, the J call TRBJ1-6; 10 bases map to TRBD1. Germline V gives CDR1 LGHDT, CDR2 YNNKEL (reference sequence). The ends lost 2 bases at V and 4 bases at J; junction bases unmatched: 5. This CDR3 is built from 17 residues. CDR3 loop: CASSQSRDRGYNSPLHF. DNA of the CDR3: TGTGCCAGCAGCCAATCTCGGGACAGGGGTTATAATTCACCCCTCCACTTT.

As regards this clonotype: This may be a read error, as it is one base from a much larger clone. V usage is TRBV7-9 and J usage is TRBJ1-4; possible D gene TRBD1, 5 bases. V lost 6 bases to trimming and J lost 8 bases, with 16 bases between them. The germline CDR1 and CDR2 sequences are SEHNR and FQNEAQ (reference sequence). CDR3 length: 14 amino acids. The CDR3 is CASRRLGVGEKLFF. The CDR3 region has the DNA TGTGCCAGCAGACGCCTAGGGGTTGGGGAAAAACTGTTTTTT.